This T cell receptor (beta chain) was retrieved from a study of cytomegalovirus exposure and HLA in healthy donors. The junction had 0 bases not matched to a gene; V was cut back by 0 bases and J by 4 bases. Germline CDR1 reads SGHRS; CDR2 reads YFSETQ. The CDR3 length is 14 residues. Findings and caveats of the study: A few CMV-associated chains proved CMV antigen-specific in vitro. It was about 150 TCR beta chains that were listed as cytomegalovirus-associated.

Comment on this clone: Its antigen is not identified.

Using immunoSEQ multiplex PCR, the repertoire was profiled, and TCRdb retains in-frame clones only, with some absent. This table has over 120,000 clones, roughly 89% appearing once. Sample: PBMCs. This rearrangement joins TRBV5-1 to TRBJ2-3; 9 bases line up with TRBD1. The source of this sequence is a woman aged 18-30 years in good health and CMV-seropositive. CDR3 in amino acids: CASSLGQGADTQYF. The CDR3, as DNA: TGCGCCAGCAGCTTGGGACAGGGGGCAGATACGCAGTATTTT.